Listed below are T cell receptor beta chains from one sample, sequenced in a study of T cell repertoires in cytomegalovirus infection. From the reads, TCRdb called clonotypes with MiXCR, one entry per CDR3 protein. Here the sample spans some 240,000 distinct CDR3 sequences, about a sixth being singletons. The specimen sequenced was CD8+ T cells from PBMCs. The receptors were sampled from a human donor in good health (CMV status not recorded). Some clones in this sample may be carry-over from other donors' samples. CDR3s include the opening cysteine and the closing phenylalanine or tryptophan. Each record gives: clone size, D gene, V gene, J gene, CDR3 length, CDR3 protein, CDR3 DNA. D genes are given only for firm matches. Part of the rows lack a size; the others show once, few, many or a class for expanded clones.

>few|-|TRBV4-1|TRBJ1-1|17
CASSQESQVPLGTEAFF
TGCGCCAGCAGCCAAGAAAGTCAGGTTCCCCTGGGCACTGAAGCTTTCTTT
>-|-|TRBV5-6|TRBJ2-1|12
CASSLGDIEQFF
TGTGCCAGCAGCTTGGGTGACATTGAGCAGTTCTTC
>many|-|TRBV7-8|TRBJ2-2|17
CASSFPGRGPNTGELFF
TGTGCCAGCAGCTTTCCAGGGCGGGGTCCGAACACCGGGGAGCTGTTTTTT
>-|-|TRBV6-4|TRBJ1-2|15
CASSLSPGAPNGYTF
TGTGCCAGCAGCCTATCCCCAGGGGCCCCCAATGGCTACACCTTC
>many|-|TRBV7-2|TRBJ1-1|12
CASSPPYTEAFF
TGTGCCAGCAGCCCACCTTACACTGAAGCTTTCTTT
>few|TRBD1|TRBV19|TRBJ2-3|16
CASSPGRDRYTDTQYF
TGTGCCAGTAGTCCAGGCCGGGACAGGTACACAGATACGCAGTATTTT
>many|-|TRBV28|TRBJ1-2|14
CASSLGHPNYGYTF
TGTGCCAGCAGCCTGGGACACCCCAACTATGGCTACACCTTC
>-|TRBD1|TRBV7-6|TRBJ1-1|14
CVSSLGGEGTEAFF
TGTGTCAGCAGCCTAGGGGGCGAGGGGACTGAAGCTTTCTTT
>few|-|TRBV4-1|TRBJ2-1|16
CASSQLTDNPGDEQFF
TGCGCCAGCAGCCAGCTCACAGACAACCCGGGGGATGAGCAGTTCTTC
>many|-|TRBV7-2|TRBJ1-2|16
CASSPDPGTINYGYTF
TGTGCCAGCAGCCCCGACCCAGGAACCATTAACTATGGCTACACCTTC
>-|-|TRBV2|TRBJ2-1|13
CASKSRVDNEQFF
TGTGCCAGCAAATCTAGGGTCGACAATGAGCAGTTCTTC